The 30 T cell receptor beta chains in this list originate from one sample, sequenced in a study of T cell repertoires in cytomegalovirus infection. TCRdb called the reads again in MiXCR, with one record for every CDR3 protein. The table shows about 460,000 distinct CDR3 sequences, with about 10% occurring only once. The material sequenced was PBMCs. These receptors were collected from a human donor in good health (CMV status not recorded). Some clones in this sample may be carry-over from other donors' samples.

This chain uses TRBV5-6 with TRBJ1-1, with D perhaps matching TRBD1 (5 bases). V gave up 1 base and J gave up 8 bases, with 12 bases separating them. The CDR3 length is 13 residues. Germline V lookup: CDR1 SGHDT, CDR2 YYEEEE. The CDR3 nucleotides are TGTGCCAGCAGCTTGAGGTCAGGGTTCGAAGCTTTCTTT. This gives the protein CASSLRSGFEAFF.

Ten or more counts support this clonotype. The chain couples TRBV7-8 to TRBJ1-5; D unresolved. The V gene lost 4 bases and the J gene lost 10 bases, with 17 bases spanning the gap. CDR1 is SGHVS and CDR2 is FQNEAQ in the germline V gene. The CDR3 consists of 14 residues. CDR3 sequence: CASSYPGPESPQHF. The DNA of the CDR3 is TGTGCCAGCAGCTATCCCGGGCCCGAGAGTCCCCAGCATTTT.

This clonotype was counted at least ten times. The chain links TRBV7-3 to TRBJ2-7; 9 bases are a match to TRBD2. The germline V gene has CDR1 SGHTA and CDR2 FQGTGA. CDR3 length equals 14 residues. The J segment lost 5 bases and the V segment lost 1 base, leaving 3 bases of the junction unmatched. The CDR3: CASSLISGSDEQYF. The CDR3 nucleotides read TGTGCCAGCAGCTTAATTAGCGGGAGTGACGAGCAGTACTTC.

DNA for the CDR3: TGTGCCAGCAGCGTAGATCGGAGGGTGGCTGGGGAGCTGTTTTTT. This codes for CASSVDRRVAGELFF. V and J are TRBV9 and TRBJ2-2, with D perhaps TRBD2 (6 bases). This CDR3 spans 15 amino acids. V lost 0 bases and J 8 bases, leaving 14 bases between the germline ends. CDR1 is SGDLS and CDR2 is YYNGEE in the germline V gene.

This chain joins TRBV19 and TRBJ1-2; TRBD1 is a possible D gene (6 bases). Germline V gene data show CDR1 as LNHDA and CDR2 as SQIVND (reference sequence). The germline V and J ends were trimmed by 7 bases and 4 bases, with 13 bases remaining between them. The CDR3 is made up of 13 amino acids. This chain's CDR3 is CASTLGQFYGYTF. The CDR3 nucleotides are TGTGCCAGTACCCTAGGACAGTTCTATGGCTACACCTTC.

This clonotype was recorded many times. This rearrangement joins TRBV11-1 to TRBJ2-3, with 7 positions matching TRBD1. Looked up from germline, CDR1 is SGHAT and CDR2 is FQDESV (reference sequence). Trimming took 2 bases from V and 4 from J; bases not matched to a gene: 6. This CDR3 has 15 amino acids. For the CDR3, the DNA is TGTGCCAGCAGCTTAACGACAGGGTACCCAGATACGCAGTATTTT. Translation: CASSLTTGYPDTQYF.

V is TRBV29-1 and J is TRBJ2-2, with D perhaps TRBD1 or TRBD2 (6 bases each). Trimming stripped 3 bases from V and 4 bases from J, with 12 bases between. The CDR3 has 14 amino acids. CDR1 SQVTM and CDR2 ANQGSEA come from the germline V gene. DNA for the CDR3: TGCAGCGTTGAGGAGGGGGTGCGCACCGGGGAGCTGTTTTTT. This encodes CSVEEGVRTGELFF.

This clonotype was seen a handful of times. The CDR3 reads CASSGSPRLYGYTF. As DNA, the CDR3 is TGTGCCAGCAGTGGCTCCCCGAGGCTTTATGGCTACACCTTC. The V call is TRBV2, the J call TRBJ1-2; no reliable D call. Trimming left V 4 bases short and J 5 bases short, with 14 bases between. Germline loops: CDR1 SNHLY, CDR2 FYNNEI. The CDR3 loop spans 14 amino acids. Complete variable domain (other parts from reference TRBV2 and TRBJ1-2): EPEVTQTPSHQVTQMGQEVILRCVPISNHLYFYWYRQILGQKVEFLVSFYNNEISEKSEIFDDQFSVERPDGSNFTLKIRSTKLEDSAMYFCASSGSPRLYGYTFGSGTRLTVV.

Many counts were recorded for this clonotype. The gene calls are TRBV7-8 and TRBJ1-5; possibly TRBD1 for D (6 bases). There are 15 residues in the CDR3. Trimming stripped 0 bases from V and 6 bases from J, with 12 bases between. Germline V CDR1 and CDR2: SGHVS, FQNEAQ. CDR3 residues: CASSLALRGSQPQHF. The CDR3 nucleotides are TGTGCCAGCAGCTTAGCGCTGAGGGGGAGTCAGCCCCAGCATTTT.

The sample holds many counts of this clonotype. V is TRBV7-8 and J is TRBJ1-2; tentative D call: TRBD1 (5 bases). V lost 0 bases and J 8 bases, leaving 10 bases between the germline ends. Germline V gene data show CDR1 as SGHVS and CDR2 as FQNEAQ. This CDR3 is 13 amino acids long. The CDR3 DNA reads TGTGCCAGCAGCTTAGCGAGGGGTGGCGGCTACACCTTC. It encodes CASSLARGGGYTF.

This clonotype was found many times. This chain links TRBV12-3 or TRBV12-4 with TRBJ1-5; D is unclear. The CDR3 length is 13 residues. V dropped 6 bases and J dropped 3 bases, with 9 bases sitting between them. Here the CDR3 reads CASSPTFNQPQHF. The CDR3 DNA sequence: TGTGCCAGCAGCCCTACATTCAATCAGCCCCAGCATTTT.

This clonotype was picked up a small number of times. The chain links TRBV14 to TRBJ1-4, with no clear D. Germline loops: CDR1 SGHDN, CDR2 FVKESK. The CDR3 has 13 residues. The ends were cut back, 3 bases at V and 9 bases at J, with 11 bases in the middle. CDR3 amino acids: CASSHLSVKKLFF. CDR3 nucleotide sequence: TGTGCCAGCAGCCATCTAAGCGTGAAAAAACTGTTTTTT.

This clonotype was recorded at least ten times. The CDR3 loop reads CASSGTPFGELFF. The CDR3 region has the DNA TGTGCCAGCAGCGGGACTCCCTTCGGGGAGCTGTTTTTT. V is TRBV12-3 or TRBV12-4 and J is TRBJ2-2; the D gene is possibly TRBD2 (6 bases). This CDR3 has 13 residues. Trimming shortened V by 6 bases and J by 7 bases, and 12 bases separated the two germline ends.

The V and J genes are TRBV5-1 and TRBJ2-7; 8 bases map to TRBD2. The CDR3 is made up of 17 amino acids. V gave up 0 bases and J gave up 0 bases; unmatched junction bases: 8. Germline CDR1 SGHRS, CDR2 YFSETQ. The CDR3 nucleotides are TGCGCCAGCAGCTTGGCCACGAGCGGGGGCATCTCCTACGAGCAGTACTTC. The encoded protein is CASSLATSGGISYEQYF.

The chain's CDR3 is CSASEGSLADGYTF. The CDR3 nucleotides read TGCAGTGCTAGTGAGGGGTCCCTAGCTGATGGCTACACCTTC. This chain joins TRBV20-1 and TRBJ1-2; weak D call: TRBD1 (5 bases). The germline CDR1 and CDR2 sequences are DFQATT and SNEGSKA (reference sequence). The CDR3 has 14 residues. With 3 bases removed from V and 6 bases from J, the gap between germline ends came to 17 bases.

Only a few counts were recorded for this clonotype. V usage is TRBV30 and J usage is TRBJ2-1, with 14 bases fitting TRBD2. Per the germline V gene, CDR1 is GTSNPN and CDR2 is SVGIG (reference sequence). The CDR3 length is 14 residues. Germline trimming cut 0 bases from V and 10 bases from J; bases unmatched to any gene: 2. Here the CDR3 DNA reads TGTGCCTGGAGTGTAGGACTAGCGGGAGGCGAGCAGTTCTTC. It yields the protein CAWSVGLAGGEQFF.

This sequence joins TRBV13 and TRBJ2-1; unclear D gene. Germline V gene sequence: CDR1 PRHDT, CDR2 FYEKMQ (reference sequence). The CDR3 has 15 residues. Trimming shortened V by 5 bases and J by 10 bases, and 21 bases separated the two germline ends. CDR3 nucleotides: TGTGCCAGCAGCCCCCAGCGATCTTTCGGCAGAGAGCAGTTCTTC. Translation: CASSPQRSFGREQFF.

This clonotype has a handful of counts. The chain carries TRBV7-9 and TRBJ1-1; D perhaps matches TRBD1 (5 bases). The germline gives CDR1 SEHNR, CDR2 FQNEAQ (reference sequence). Trimming cost V 1 base and J 11 bases, with 8 bases left between them. The CDR3 is 11 amino acids. In DNA form, the CDR3 reads TGTGCCAGCAGCTTAGATCGGGGGGCTTTCTTT. Translation: CASSLDRGAFF.

The chain uses TRBV7-3 and TRBJ2-5; tentatively, D is TRBD2 (5 bases). This CDR3 comprises 13 residues. The V gene lost 4 bases and the J gene lost 7 bases, with 13 bases spanning the gap. The germline CDR1 and CDR2 sequences are SGHTA and FQGTGA. The chain's CDR3 is CASSSDSGGTQYF. The CDR3 DNA reads TGTGCCAGCAGCTCGGACTCCGGCGGGACCCAGTACTTC.

This clonotype showed up many times. This rearrangement joins TRBV12-5 to TRBJ2-7; 13 bases align to TRBD2. The CDR3 has 18 residues. The germline V gene has CDR1 LGHNT and CDR2 FRNRAP. V lost 5 bases to trimming and J lost 4 bases; unmatched junction nucleotides: 14. The CDR3 region has the DNA TGTGCTAGTGGTCAGACGCCGGGACTAGCGGGGTTAAGGTACGAGCAGTACTTC. Residues: CASGQTPGLAGLRYEQYF.

In its sample, this clonotype was seen many times. This sequence joins TRBV19 and TRBJ2-2; TRBD2 agrees at 13 bases. This CDR3 is built from 18 residues. Germline loops: CDR1 LNHDA, CDR2 SQIVND (reference sequence). V lost 2 bases, J lost 3 bases, and 6 bases stayed unmatched. The CDR3 DNA reads as TGTGCCAGTAGTATACCCGGACTAGCGGGAGCGGACACCGGGGAGCTGTTTTTT. Translation: CASSIPGLAGADTGELFF.

This clonotype was observed at least ten times. The V and J genes are TRBV7-3 and TRBJ1-1, with D maybe TRBD1 (6 bases). The CDR3 length is 13 residues. Trimming pared 5 bases from V and 7 bases from J, leaving 14 bases between. Germline CDR1 and CDR2: SGHTA and FQGTGA. CDR3 amino acids: CASSPGAGLEAFF. CDR3 sequence (DNA): TGTGCCAGCAGCCCAGGGGCAGGGCTTGAAGCTTTCTTT.

The chain combines TRBV20-1 with TRBJ2-4; D perhaps matches TRBD2 (6 bases). The CDR3 has 14 residues. Germline V gives CDR1 DFQATT, CDR2 SNEGSKA (reference sequence). V lost 5 bases, J lost 0 bases, and 11 bases lay in between. The CDR3 loop reads CSAGDWVAKNIQYF. DNA for the CDR3: TGCAGTGCTGGGGACTGGGTAGCCAAAAACATTCAGTACTTC.

This clonotype was seen at least ten times. The rearrangement uses TRBV6-5 and TRBJ1-1, with D perhaps TRBD1 (5 bases). CDR1 MNHEY and CDR2 SVGAGI come from the germline V gene. The CDR3 spans 14 residues. The V end lost 2 bases, the J end lost 4 bases, and 11 bases lay between the germline ends. In nucleotides, the CDR3 is TGTGCCAGCAGTTACGAGGGGCCGGGCACTGAAGCTTTCTTT. As protein: CASSYEGPGTEAFF.

V and J are TRBV20-1 and TRBJ2-5; no reliable D call. Trimming took 1 base from V and 7 from J, leaving 13 bases between them. The CDR3 runs to 13 residues. Germline CDR1 and CDR2: DFQATT and SNEGSKA (reference sequence). The chain's CDR3 is CSARGLQDGTQYF. Here the CDR3 DNA reads TGCAGTGCTAGAGGACTTCAGGATGGGACCCAGTACTTC.

This clonotype was seen ten or more times. This chain connects TRBV28 to TRBJ1-2; maybe TRBD1 (5 bases). Germline V gene sequence: CDR1 MDHEN, CDR2 SYDVKM. The length of the CDR3 is 14 residues. V was clipped by 7 bases and J by 4 bases, with 16 bases between them. The CDR3 region has the DNA TGTGCCAGCAATCCAAACTGGGACTCCTATGGCTACACCTTC. Translated, it gives CASNPNWDSYGYTF.

This clonotype was seen repeatedly, ten times or more. This chain joins TRBV7-3 and TRBJ1-1, with no clear D. Germline V gene data show CDR1 as SGHTA and CDR2 as FQGTGA. The V end lost 4 bases, the J end lost 1 base, and 10 bases lay between the germline ends. The CDR3 covers 14 residues. This chain's CDR3 is CASSSTDKNTEAFF. The CDR3, as DNA: TGTGCCAGCAGCTCAACCGACAAGAACACTGAAGCTTTCTTT.

In its sample, this clonotype was seen many times. This sequence joins TRBV5-4 and TRBJ2-7, with TRBD2 matching 9 bases. V shed 4 bases, J shed 6 bases, and the junction held 8 bases outside the gene matches. Germline CDR1 is SGHNT and CDR2 is YYREEE (reference sequence). The length of the CDR3 is 14 residues. CDR3 in amino acids: CASSAGTSPFEQYF. In DNA, the CDR3 is TGTGCCAGCAGCGCCGGGACTAGCCCTTTCGAGCAGTACTTC.

In DNA form, the CDR3 reads TGCAGTGCTAGCACTAGCGGGGGGTGGGATACGCAGTATTTT. Protein: CSASTSGGWDTQYF. The chain links TRBV20-1 to TRBJ2-3; TRBD2 agrees at 12 bases. Germline V lookup: CDR1 DFQATT, CDR2 SNEGSKA (reference sequence). This CDR3 is 14 amino acids long. V shed 3 bases and J 6 bases; nucleotides not matched to a gene: 4.

The V call is TRBV20-1, the J call TRBJ2-5, with D possibly being TRBD2 (5 bases). The CDR3 covers 16 residues. CDR1 and CDR2 from the germline V gene are DFQATT and SNEGSKA (reference sequence). The ends were cut back, 1 base at V and 0 bases at J, with 15 bases in the middle. CDR3 nucleotides: TGCAGTGCTAGAGGGACGGGGTACAAACACCAAGAGACCCAGTACTTC. It yields the protein CSARGTGYKHQETQYF.